This T cell receptor beta chain was captured in a study of blood T cell repertoires in COVID-19. Study-level background: From the United States, Italy and Spain came samples of acute and convalescent COVID-19.

Original analysis: Scientists estimated how many nucleated cells there were by amplifying reference gene primers. TCRdb's copy holds only in-frame clones and misses some; the assay was immunoSEQ multiplex PCR. The V and J calls and clone size are taken from that table; D and trimming were inferred from the DNA. The top ten hold around 1.6% of the sample, which has around 140,000 clones, roughly nine tenths seen once. Trimming removed 0 bases from V and 4 bases from J, with 11 bases in between. CDR3 size: 15 residues. CDR1 and CDR2 (germline): SGHNT, YYREEE (reference sequence). The sample consisted of peripheral blood. The clonotype was recovered from a human donor in a cohort sampled during active COVID-19. This chain links TRBV5-4 with TRBJ1-3, with D maybe TRBD1 (5 bases). The CDR3 reads CASSLGGAQGNTIYF. DNA for the CDR3: TGTGCCAGCAGCTTGGGTGGGGCGCAAGGAAACACCATATATTTT.